The rows below give T cell receptor beta chains drawn from one sample of a study of PD-L1 blockade in urothelial cancer. The repertoire was sequenced with immunoSEQ multiplex PCR; TCRdb's copy has only in-frame clones and lacks some. This table has 50,000 to 65,000 clones, 84% appearing once. The specimen comprised PBMCs, sampled around atezolizumab (anti-PD-L1) treatment. These receptor sequences come from a man aged 35-49 years with urothelial cancer. Each CDR3 is given with its conserved first and last residue. The order of the fields is D gene, clone size, V gene, J gene, CDR3 protein, CDR3 DNA. A D gene is named only where the DNA matches it firmly. Clone size is stated in some rows and not others, as once, few, many or a class when expanded.

NA	NA	TRBV7-7	TRBJ1-2	CASSLGPGYGYTF	TGTGCTAGCAGCTTAGGGCCAGGCTATGGCTACACCTTC
TRBD1	few	TRBV15	TRBJ2-2	CATSRDQGDRGRGGELFF	TGTGCCACCAGCAGGGACCAGGGGGACAGGGGGCGCGGCGGGGAGCTGTTTTTT
NA	once	TRBV25-1	TRBJ2-7	CASRQDLGGGEQYF	TGTGCCAGCAGGCAGGACCTGGGGGGTGGCGAGCAGTACTTC
NA	once	TRBV14	TRBJ1-2	CASSQSGRIDYTF	TGTGCCAGCAGCCAATCTGGGAGAATTGACTACACCTTC
NA	NA	TRBV5-6	TRBJ2-7	CASTPAGRALAEQYF	TGTGCCAGCACTCCGGCGGGCAGAGCCCTCGCCGAGCAGTACTTC
NA	NA	TRBV28	TRBJ1-3	CASLTLTRPSHTIYF	TGTGCCAGCCTCACCCTGACAAGGCCCTCACACACCATATATTTT
NA	NA	TRBV7-9	TRBJ1-1	CASSLDRNTEAFF	TGTGCCAGCAGCTTAGACAGGAACACTGAAGCTTTCTTT
NA	NA	TRBV9	TRBJ2-2	CASTRDSYTGELFF	TGTGCCAGCACCCGGGACTCCTACACCGGGGAGCTGTTTTTT
TRBD1	NA	TRBV5-6	TRBJ2-3	CASSLQGGGDTQYF	TGTGCCAGCAGCCTACAGGGGGGCGGGGATACGCAGTATTTT
NA	NA	TRBV7-9	TRBJ2-2	CASSTGGTGELFF	TGTGCCAGCAGCACCGGCGGCACCGGGGAGCTGTTTTTT
TRBD1	NA	TRBV19	TRBJ1-5	CASKGGGQGRQPQHF	TGTGCCAGTAAGGGCGGGGGACAGGGGCGTCAGCCCCAGCATTTT
NA	NA	TRBV29-1	TRBJ2-1	CSVERDWPPNEQFF	TGCAGCGTTGAAAGGGACTGGCCCCCAAATGAGCAGTTCTTC